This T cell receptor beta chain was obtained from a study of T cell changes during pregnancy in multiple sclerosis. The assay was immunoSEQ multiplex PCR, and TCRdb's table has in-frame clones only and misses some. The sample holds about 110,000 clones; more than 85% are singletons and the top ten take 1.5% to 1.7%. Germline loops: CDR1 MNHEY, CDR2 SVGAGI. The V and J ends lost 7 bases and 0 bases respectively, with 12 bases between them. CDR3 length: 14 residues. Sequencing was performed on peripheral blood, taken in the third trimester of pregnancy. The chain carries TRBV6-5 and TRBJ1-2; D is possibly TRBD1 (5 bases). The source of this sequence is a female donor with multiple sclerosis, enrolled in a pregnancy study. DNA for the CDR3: TGTGCCAGCATTGGACAAGGGCCTAACTATGGCTACACCTTC. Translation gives CASIGQGPNYGYTF.